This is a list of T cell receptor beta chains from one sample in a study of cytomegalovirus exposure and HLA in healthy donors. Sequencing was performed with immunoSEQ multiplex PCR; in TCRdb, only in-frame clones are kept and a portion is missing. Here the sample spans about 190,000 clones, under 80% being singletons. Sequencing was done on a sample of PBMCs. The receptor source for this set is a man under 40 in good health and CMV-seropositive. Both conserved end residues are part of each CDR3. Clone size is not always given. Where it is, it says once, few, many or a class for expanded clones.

CASSVGTSGINTQYF	TRBJ2-3	few	TRBV7-2
CASSRDRVNTGELFF	TRBJ2-2	-	TRBV6-5
CASSLVTGGYEQYF	TRBJ2-7	-	TRBV5-1
CASSQGLNGGQDEQFF	TRBJ2-1	-	TRBV14
CASYSSYEQYF	TRBJ2-7	once	TRBV28
CSSSLGTGGWPTNEKLFF	TRBJ1-4	few	TRBV7-9
CASSDPRDTKDTQYF	TRBJ2-3	-	TRBV7-2
CASSSLDSENQPQHF	TRBJ1-5	-	TRBV5-5
CASSSPGGSETQYF	TRBJ2-5	-	TRBV28
CASSLFTSSCNEQFF	TRBJ2-1	-	TRBV5-1
CATAGGHADTQYF	TRBJ2-3	-	TRBV10-3
CASSFAYEQYF	TRBJ2-7	-	TRBV7-2
CASRSGIFNQPQHF	TRBJ1-5	-	TRBV28
CASSRTAGGDYGYTF	TRBJ1-2	-	TRBV4-1
CASSLRQGPGNTIYF	TRBJ1-3	-	TRBV27